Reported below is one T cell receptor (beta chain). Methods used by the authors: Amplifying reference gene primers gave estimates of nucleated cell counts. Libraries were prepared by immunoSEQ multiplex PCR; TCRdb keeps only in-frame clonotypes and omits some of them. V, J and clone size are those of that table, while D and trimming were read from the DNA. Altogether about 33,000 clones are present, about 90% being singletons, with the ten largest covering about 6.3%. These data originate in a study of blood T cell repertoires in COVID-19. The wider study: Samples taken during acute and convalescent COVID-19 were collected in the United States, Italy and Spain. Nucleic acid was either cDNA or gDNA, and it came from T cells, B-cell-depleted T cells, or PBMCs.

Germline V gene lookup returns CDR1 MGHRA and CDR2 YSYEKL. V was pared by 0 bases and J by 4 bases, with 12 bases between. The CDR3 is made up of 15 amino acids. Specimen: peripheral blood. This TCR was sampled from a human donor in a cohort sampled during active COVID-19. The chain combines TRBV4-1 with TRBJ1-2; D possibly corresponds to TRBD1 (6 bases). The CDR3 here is CASSQDPLDSYGYTF. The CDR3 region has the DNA TGCGCCAGCAGCCAAGATCCCCTGGACAGCTATGGCTACACCTTC.